A selection of T cell receptor beta chains follows, all from one sample in a study of blood T cell repertoires in COVID-19. Assay: immunoSEQ multiplex PCR; the TCRdb copy retains only in-frame clones and omits some. The sample lists approximately 250,000 clones, around 84% seen once, with approximately 5.1% in the top ten. The material sequenced was peripheral blood. All receptors derive from a woman aged 60-70 years with COVID-19, enrolled during active disease. CDR3s include the opening cysteine and the closing phenylalanine or tryptophan. Each record gives: J gene, D gene, V gene, CDR3 DNA, CDR3 protein. The D gene is left open where the match is weak.

>TRBJ2-1|-|TRBV11-2
TGTGCCAGCAGCTCGATCCCTAAGGGGGTTTACAATGAGCAGTTCTTC
CASSSIPKGVYNEQFF
>TRBJ2-1|-|TRBV21-1
TGTGCCAGCAGCTCGCCGACTAGCGGGAGACCCAATGAGCAGTTCTTC
CASSSPTSGRPNEQFF
>TRBJ2-7|TRBD1|TRBV30
TGTGCCTGGCGAATCCGGAGGGGACAGGGCTACGAGCAGTACTTC
CAWRIRRGQGYEQYF
>TRBJ2-7|-|TRBV11-2
TGTGCCAGCAGCCGCGATACTAGCTACTCCTACGAGCAGTACTTC
CASSRDTSYSYEQYF
>TRBJ2-3|-|TRBV10-3
TGTGCCGCAACAGGGACAGATACGCAGTATTTT
CAATGTDTQYF
>TRBJ2-7|-|TRBV27
TGTGCCAGCAGTTTTTCCCCTACTAGCTCCTACGAGCAGTACTTC
CASSFSPTSSYEQYF
>TRBJ2-1|TRBD2|TRBV28
TGTGCCAGCAGTTTAGGGCTAGCGGGAGGAAGCTCCTACAATGAGCAGTTCTTC
CASSLGLAGGSSYNEQFF
>TRBJ2-5|TRBD2|TRBV5-4
TGTGCCAGCAGCTTGGCCGTGCGGGGGGGAACTCTACAAGAGACCCAGTACTTC
CASSLAVRGGTLQETQYF
>TRBJ1-5|TRBD1|TRBV2
TGTGCCAGCAGTGGGGACAGTAGCAATCAGCCCCAGCATTTT
CASSGDSSNQPQHF
>TRBJ2-5|TRBD2|TRBV6-1
TGTGCCAGCAGTGAAAGTGGGCTAGCGGGAATAGAGACCCAGTACTTC
CASSESGLAGIETQYF
>TRBJ2-1|-|TRBV29-1
TGCAGCGTTGAGGGGCAGGACGCGGGAACCTACAATGAGCAGTTCTTC
CSVEGQDAGTYNEQFF
>TRBJ1-6|-|TRBV7-3
TGTGCCAGCAGCTCGGGACGGGGGAATTCACCCCTCCACTTT
CASSSGRGNSPLHF
>TRBJ2-1|-|TRBV7-6
TGTGCCAGCAGCTTAGCGAGTGGCAGGGTGAACAATGAGCAGTTCTTC
CASSLASGRVNNEQFF
>TRBJ2-6|TRBD2|TRBV19
TGTGCCAGTAGTATGCTGCCGGGACTAGCGGGTCCCGGGGCCAACGTCCTGACTTTC
CASSMLPGLAGPGANVLTF
>TRBJ1-4|-|TRBV7-9
TGTGCCAGCCGCAAGGGAGATGAAAAACTGTTTTTT
CASRKGDEKLFF
>TRBJ2-5|-|TRBV7-3
TGTGCCAGCAGCTTAACCGGTCAGGTACAAGAGACCCAGTACTTC
CASSLTGQVQETQYF
>TRBJ2-3|TRBD2|TRBV14
TGTGCCAGCAGCCAAGGACTAGCGGGAGTAGTGACAGATACGCAGTATTTT
CASSQGLAGVVTDTQYF
>TRBJ1-6|TRBD1|TRBV4-1
TGCGCCAGCAGCCAGGGGGACAGGGATTCACCCCTCCACTTT
CASSQGDRDSPLHF
>TRBJ2-4|-|TRBV28
TGTGCCAGCAGTTTAGAAGCGGTCATGGCCAAAAACATTCAGTACTTC
CASSLEAVMAKNIQYF